One sample yielded the 21 T cell receptor beta chains listed below, sequenced in a study. In TCRdb, the 5' RACE reads were re-called with MiXCR into one record per CDR3 protein. The sample contains more than 55,000 distinct CDR3 sequences, less than 30% of which appear only once. Tregs were sorted as CD4+CD25+CD127-/low cells. The specimen was tumor-infiltrating Tregs sorted from the breast tumor. Receptor source: a female donor with breast cancer.

V usage is TRBV18 and J usage is TRBJ1-1, with D perhaps TRBD1 (6 bases). V was shortened by 3 bases and J by 4 bases, with 9 bases between the two germline ends. This CDR3 spans 13 amino acids. Germline V gives CDR1 KGHSH, CDR2 LQKENI. The CDR3, as DNA: TGTGCCAGCTCACCGGGGGGCCCCACTGAAGCTTTCTTT. Translation: CASSPGGPTEAFF.

This clonotype turned up a few times. The chain joins TRBV24-1 to TRBJ2-7, with D uncertain. Trimming shortened V by 2 bases and J by 8 bases, and 15 bases separated the two germline ends. There are 14 residues in the CDR3. Germline loops: CDR1 KGHDR, CDR2 SFDVKD. The CDR3 loop is CATSDSRVLSKQYF. The DNA for the CDR3 is TGTGCCACCAGTGATTCAAGGGTTCTAAGTAAGCAGTACTTC.

Regarding this clonotype: An end of the junction does not agree with germline; a read error may underlie this. This chain uses TRBV6-1 with TRBJ2-7; D could derive from TRBD1 or TRBD2 (5 bases each). The CDR3 consists of 14 residues. Germline assignment: CDR1 MNHNS and CDR2 SASEGT. CDR3 bases: TGTACCAGCAGTGAGATGGGACGGAACTACGAGCAGTACTTC. Its protein is CTSSEMGRNYEQYF.

Only one count was recorded for this clonotype. A much larger clone differs by one base, so this may be a read error. The gene calls are TRBV5-1 and TRBJ1-1, with TRBD1 identical over 10 bases. The CDR3 extends over 16 amino acids. Germline V gene lookup returns CDR1 SGHRS and CDR2 YFSETQ. CDR3 sequence (DNA): TGCGCCAGCAGCCCAGGACAGGGGGGGGTGAACACTGAAGCTTCCTTT. Translated: CASSPGQGGVNTEASF.

In this sample, this clonotype turned up many times. The genes are TRBV5-6 and TRBJ2-7; the match to TRBD2 covers 8 bases. The CDR3 length is 16 residues. Unmatched junction bases numbered 6, after V lost 0 bases and J lost 1 base. Germline V gene sequence: CDR1 SGHDT, CDR2 YYEEEE. The CDR3 region is CASSLERLAHSYEQYF. CDR3 coding DNA: TGTGCCAGCAGCTTGGAGCGACTAGCGCATTCCTACGAGCAGTACTTC.

The chain combines TRBV27 with TRBJ1-5; TRBD1 might be the D (5 bases). The CDR3 runs 15 residues. Germline V gives CDR1 MNHEY, CDR2 SMNVEV (reference sequence). Between the trimmed V and J ends, which lost 0 bases and 11 bases, there was a span of 17 bases. The CDR3 protein is CASSLSSRVLTTQHF. DNA of the CDR3: TGTGCCAGCAGTTTATCCTCCAGGGTCCTCACGACCCAGCATTTT.

This sequence joins TRBV2 and TRBJ2-2, with TRBD1 as a possible D gene (5 bases). CDR3 length equals 17 residues. Looked up from germline, CDR1 is SNHLY and CDR2 is FYNNEI. The V end was cut by 3 bases, the J end by 5 bases, with 19 bases between. CDR3 in DNA: TGTGCCAGCAGTGATAGATTGGGCAGGGAAGGAACCGGGGAGCTGTTTTTT. Translating it yields CASSDRLGREGTGELFF.

This clonotype was detected a few times. CDR3 DNA: TGTGCCAGCAGCTCCGGGACAGGGGGACAGCCCCAGCATTTT. Translated: CASSSGTGGQPQHF. The chain uses TRBV11-2 and TRBJ1-5, with 11 nucleotides matching TRBD1. CDR1 is SGHAT and CDR2 is FQNNGV in the germline V gene. Trimming at V came to 4 bases and at J to 7 bases, leaving 3 bases not matched to a gene. The CDR3 extends over 14 amino acids.

In its sample, this clonotype was seen a few times. The chain uses TRBV24-1 and TRBJ2-1; D might be TRBD1 (6 bases). CDR3 length: 15 amino acids. The germline V gene has CDR1 KGHDR and CDR2 SFDVKD. The V end was cut by 3 bases, the J end by 8 bases, with 16 bases between. The CDR3 DNA reads TGTGCCACCAGTGATAGGACAGACCTTGGAGATGAGCAGTTCTTC. It yields the protein CATSDRTDLGDEQFF.

Only a few counts were recorded for this clonotype. The chain has TRBV20-1 and TRBJ1-2; D gene ambiguous. The CDR3 sequence is 14 residues long. V lost 3 bases and J lost 3, with 14 bases in between. The germline V gene encodes CDR1 DFQATT and CDR2 SNEGSKA (reference sequence). CDR3 protein: CSASSSYWDYGYTF. The CDR3, as DNA: TGCAGTGCTAGCAGCTCCTACTGGGACTATGGCTACACCTTC.

This clonotype was seen at least ten times. The chain combines TRBV5-8 with TRBJ1-1; D is ambiguous. The V end was cut by 0 bases, the J end by 5 bases, with 8 bases between. Germline assignment: CDR1 SGHTS and CDR2 YDEGEE. The CDR3 consists of 13 residues. For the CDR3, the DNA is TGTGCCAGCAGCTTGGACCCAGAAACTGAAGCTTTCTTT. It translates to CASSLDPETEAFF. The full variable domain, its missing parts supplied by reference TRBV5-8 and TRBJ1-1, is EAGVTQSPTHLIKTRGQQATLRCSPISGHTSVYWYQQALGLGLQFLLWYDEGEERNRGNFPPRFSGRQFPNYSSELNVNALELEDSALYLCASSLDPETEAFFGQGTRLTVV.

This clonotype was counted ten times or more. The CDR3 sequence is CASSSNPGSQETQYF. The CDR3 DNA is TGTGCCAGCAGCTCAAATCCGGGGAGCCAAGAGACCCAGTACTTC. V is TRBV7-3 and J is TRBJ2-5; TRBD2 might be the D (5 bases). Trimming removed 4 bases from V and 1 base from J, with 13 bases in between. The germline V gene has CDR1 SGHTA and CDR2 FQGTGA. The CDR3 loop spans 15 amino acids.

The chain recombines TRBV2 with TRBJ1-1; 7 bases match TRBD1. The CDR3 sequence is 12 residues long. V dropped 2 bases and J dropped 11; count of bases not matched to a gene: 5. From germline, CDR1 is SNHLY and CDR2 FYNNEI. The DNA for the CDR3 is TGTGCCAGCAGTGAACAAGACAGGGTGGCTTTCTTT. It yields the protein CASSEQDRVAFF.

This sequence joins TRBV11-3 and TRBJ1-1; D is uncertain. CDR1 and CDR2 (germline): SGHNT, YENEEA. V lost 5 bases and J lost 5, with 12 bases in between. The CDR3 has 13 amino acids. In DNA form, the CDR3 reads TGTGCCAGCAGCACAAACCCGGGAACTGAAGCTTTCTTT. Its protein product is CASSTNPGTEAFF.

This chain connects TRBV11-1 to TRBJ2-3; 8 bases match TRBD2. Germline assignment: CDR1 SGHAT and CDR2 FQDESV (reference sequence). V was pared by 5 bases and J by 6 bases, with 10 bases of the junction left unmatched. The CDR3 covers 15 residues. The CDR3 spells CASSAGGAQIDTQYF. Written as DNA, the CDR3 is TGTGCCAGCAGCGCCGGGGGGGCGCAAATTGATACGCAGTATTTT.

The chain links TRBV5-1 to TRBJ2-1; 7 bases align to TRBD2. This CDR3 contains 16 residues. Looked up from germline, CDR1 is SGHRS and CDR2 is YFSETQ. J gave up 9 bases and V 2 bases, and 14 bases lay outside the gene matches. CDR3 coding DNA: TGCGCCAGCAGCTTAGGATCTAGCGGCGTTCGGGGTGAGCAGTTCTTC. Translating it yields CASSLGSSGVRGEQFF.

This clonotype was counted between two and nine times. The V and J genes are TRBV7-9 and TRBJ1-4, with TRBD1 matching 8 bases. CDR3 length: 15 amino acids. Germline CDR1 reads SEHNR; CDR2 reads FQNEAQ (reference sequence). V lost 5 bases to trimming and J lost 1 base; unmatched junction nucleotides: 3. CDR3 sequence: CASSATGGTNEKLFF. CDR3 coding DNA: TGTGCCAGCAGCGCTACAGGGGGAACTAATGAAAAACTGTTTTTT.

This chain uses TRBV5-1 with TRBJ1-2; the match to TRBD1 covers 9 bases. This CDR3 is 14 amino acids long. Germline assignment: CDR1 SGHRS and CDR2 YFSETQ. Germline trimming cut 4 bases from V and 8 bases from J; bases unmatched to any gene: 9. CDR3 residues: CASSPPGQGVGYTF. In nucleotides, the CDR3 is TGCGCCAGCAGCCCCCCGGGACAGGGAGTCGGCTACACCTTC. The full variable domain, in which reference TRBV5-1 and TRBJ1-2 provide the parts outside the CDR3, is KAGVTQTPRYLIKTRGQQVTLSCSPISGHRSVSWYQQTPGQGLQFLFEYFSETQRNKGNFPGRFSGRQFSNSRSEMNVSTLELGDSALYLCASSPPGQGVGYTFGSGTRLTVV.

V and J are TRBV5-1 and TRBJ2-7, with D perhaps matching TRBD2 (5 bases). This CDR3 is 16 amino acids long. The germline V and J ends were trimmed by 1 base and 4 bases, with 18 bases remaining between them. Germline V gives CDR1 SGHRS, CDR2 YFSETQ. This CDR3 reads CASSLFGPSSSYEQYF. CDR3 sequence (DNA): TGCGCCAGCAGCTTGTTTGGACCTAGCTCGTCGTACGAGCAGTACTTC.

This clonotype has more than one count but fewer than ten. A read error is possible here, since a much larger clone lies one base away. The chain links TRBV4-1 to TRBJ2-1; D gene ambiguous. The CDR3 runs 11 residues. The germline CDR1 and CDR2 sequences are MGHRA and YSYEKL. The ends were cut back, 3 bases at V and 10 bases at J, with 7 bases in the middle. The CDR3 sequence: CASSHKKEQFF. The CDR3 region has the DNA TGCGCCAGCAGCCATAAAAAGGAGCAGTTCTTC.

This clonotype occurred many times. The genes are TRBV5-1 and TRBJ2-1; weak D call: TRBD2 (6 bases). Germline CDR1 reads SGHRS; CDR2 reads YFSETQ. V was trimmed by 7 bases and J by 7 bases, leaving 9 bases between them. This CDR3 is 11 amino acids long. For the CDR3, the DNA is TGCGCCAGCGGGGCGGGAAATGAGCAGTTCTTC. Protein product: CASGAGNEQFF.